This is a list of T cell receptor beta chains from one sample in a study of cytomegalovirus exposure and HLA in healthy donors. Sequencing used immunoSEQ multiplex PCR; TCRdb keeps in-frame clones, though not all of them. The sample carries roughly 200,000 clones, roughly 80% recorded once. The sample taken for sequencing was PBMCs. These receptors were taken from a man younger than 40 in good health and CMV-seronegative. Both conserved end residues are part of each CDR3. The D gene is left open where the match is weak. Expanded clones are given a class, and other clones once, few, many or no size at all.

J gene | clone size | D gene | V gene | CDR3 DNA | CDR3 protein
TRBJ2-1 | - | - | TRBV11-2 | TGTGCCAGCAGCTTTGTTGAGGAGCAGTTCTTC | CASSFVEEQFF
TRBJ2-3 | - | - | TRBV5-4 | TGTGCCAGCAGCTTGGCCCACAGGGTGAGCACAGATACGCAGTATTTT | CASSLAHRVSTDTQYF
TRBJ2-2 | - | - | TRBV5-1 | TGCGCCAGCAGCCCCCGGCCCGGAGAGACCGGGGAGCTGTTTTTT | CASSPRPGETGELFF
TRBJ2-7 | - | TRBD1 | TRBV11-2 | TGTGCCAGCAGCTTTAGTGTAGGGACAGGAGGCAAGGGCGAGCAGTACTTC | CASSFSVGTGGKGEQYF
TRBJ2-7 | - | - | TRBV29-1 | TGCAGCGTTGAAGATTGGGACACTCTCTACTACGAGCAGTACTTC | CSVEDWDTLYYEQYF
TRBJ1-3 | - | - | TRBV29-1 | TGCAGTGCCACAGGGTACCGAAACACCATATATTTT | CSATGYRNTIYF
TRBJ2-5 | - | - | TRBV5-1 | TGCGCCAGCAGCTTGGGCAGGCCTCAAGAGACCCAGTACTTC | CASSLGRPQETQYF
TRBJ1-2 | - | TRBD1 | TRBV11-2 | TGTGCCAGCAGCTCACCAGGGACAGGGGAGGGTGGCTACACCTTC | CASSSPGTGEGGYTF
TRBJ1-1 | - | TRBD1 | TRBV7-9 | TGTGCCAGCAGCACACGACAGGGGCACACTGAAGCTTTCTTT | CASSTRQGHTEAFF
TRBJ2-7 | - | - | TRBV20-1 | TGCAGTGCTAGCTCCGAGCAGTACTTC | CSASSEQYF
TRBJ2-1 | - | TRBD2 | TRBV4-1 | TGCGCCAGCAGCCAAGGAGGGGGGACTAGCGGCTACAATGAGCAGTTCTTC | CASSQGGGTSGYNEQFF
TRBJ1-2 | - | - | TRBV19 | TGTGCCAGTAGCCCGGGGGGGGGCTACTATGGCTACACCTTC | CASSPGGGYYGYTF
TRBJ2-5 | - | - | TRBV27 | TGTGCCAGCAGTAAAAGGGAGGTACAAGAGACCCAGTACTTC | CASSKREVQETQYF
TRBJ1-1 | - | - | TRBV2 | TGTGCCAGCAGACAGCAAATGAACACTGAAGCTTTCTTT | CASRQQMNTEAFF
TRBJ1-2 | - | - | TRBV6-5 | TGTGCCAGCAGAGCCCCCAACAGGGTGAAGGGTGGCTACACCTTC | CASRAPNRVKGGYTF
TRBJ1-1 | - | - | TRBV21-1 | TGTGCCAGCAGTCCAGGGGTGAGAGGGAACACTGAAGCTTTCTTT | CASSPGVRGNTEAFF
TRBJ2-5 | - | TRBD2 | TRBV5-8 | TGTGCCAGCCGCCAGGAGCGGGGGCACCAAGAGACCCAGTACTTC | CASRQERGHQETQYF
TRBJ1-1 | - | - | TRBV19 | TGTGCCAGTAGTATCAAGACCTCGGGTGGGACTGAAGCTTTCTTT | CASSIKTSGGTEAFF
TRBJ1-5 | few | TRBD1 | TRBV7-6 | TGTGCCAGCAGTCACAGGGGGATGCCCCAGCATTTT | CASSHRGMPQHF
TRBJ2-3 | - | - | TRBV21-1 | TGTGCCAGCAGCGCGACTAGCGGGGCACTCACAGATACGCAGTATTTT | CASSATSGALTDTQYF
TRBJ1-2 | once | - | TRBV5-1 | TGCGCCAGCAGCCCACGGGGGGTGGATGGCTACACCTTC | CASSPRGVDGYTF
TRBJ2-7 | - | - | TRBV28 | TGTGCCAGCAGTTTGGGGGGACAGTACTTCTACGAGCAGTACTTC | CASSLGGQYFYEQYF
TRBJ2-1 | - | TRBD2 | TRBV4-2 | TGTGCCAGCAGCCAAGAGATTGTTACTAGCGGGGGAGCCTTAAGCTCCTACAATGAGCAGTTCTTC | CASSQEIVTSGGALSSYNEQFF
TRBJ2-5 | - | TRBD2 | TRBV7-2 | TGTGCCAGTCGACTAGCGGGGGGGCCAGGGGAGACCCAGTACTTC | CASRLAGGPGETQYF
TRBJ2-1 | - | - | TRBV7-9 | TGTGCCAGCAGGGGCGGGACAGCCAACAATGAGCAGTTCTTC | CASRGGTANNEQFF
TRBJ1-1 | - | - | TRBV11-2 | TGTGCCAGCAGCCTCTTGGGGACTCAAGCTTTCTTT | CASSLLGTQAFF
TRBJ2-3 | - | - | TRBV25-1 | TGTGCCAGCAGTGACCCAGGTTCTAGCACAGATACGCAGTATTTT | CASSDPGSSTDTQYF
TRBJ2-7 | - | TRBD1 | TRBV9 | TGTGCCAGCAGCAACATGACAGGGGCGAGCGAGCAGTACTTC | CASSNMTGASEQYF
TRBJ1-1 | - | - | TRBV5-4 | TGTGCCAGCAGCTTGGTCGCCTTCACTAGGACTGAAGCTTTCTTT | CASSLVAFTRTEAFF
TRBJ1-2 | few | - | TRBV28 | TGTGCCAGCAGTTCGACCCCTAGGGGTGTTCGGGGCTACACCTTC | CASSSTPRGVRGYTF
TRBJ1-2 | - | - | TRBV2 | TGTGCCAGCAGTGAAACTGGGGGGGAAGAGGATGGCTACACCTTC | CASSETGGEEDGYTF
TRBJ2-2 | - | TRBD2 | TRBV25-1 | TGTGCCAGCAGTCCCCGACTAGCGGGGAAGGGCGGGGAGCTGTTTTTT | CASSPRLAGKGGELFF
TRBJ2-7 | - | - | TRBV6-5 | TGTGCCACCGACCAGGTCGAGCAGTACTTC | CATDQVEQYF
TRBJ1-4 | - | TRBD1 | TRBV7-8 | TGTGCCAGCAGCTTACGAAGGGGACAGGGAGATGAAAAACTGTTTTTT | CASSLRRGQGDEKLFF
TRBJ2-5 | - | TRBD1 | TRBV5-8 | TGTGCCAGCAGCCGAGGACAGGAGACGGAGACCCAGTACTTC | CASSRGQETETQYF
TRBJ1-2 | - | TRBD1 | TRBV6-4 | TGTGCCAGCAGGAACCCGGGACAGATTTACACCTTC | CASRNPGQIYTF